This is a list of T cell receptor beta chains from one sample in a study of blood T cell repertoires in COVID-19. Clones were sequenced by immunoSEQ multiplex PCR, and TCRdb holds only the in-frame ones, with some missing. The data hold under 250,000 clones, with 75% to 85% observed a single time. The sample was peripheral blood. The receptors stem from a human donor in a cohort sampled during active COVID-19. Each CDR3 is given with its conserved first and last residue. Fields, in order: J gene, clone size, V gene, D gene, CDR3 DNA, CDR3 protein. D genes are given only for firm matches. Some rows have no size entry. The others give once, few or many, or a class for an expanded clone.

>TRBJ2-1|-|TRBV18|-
TGTGCCAGCTCACCATGGCCGGGGACAACAGCCTTACCGGGGGAGCAGTTCTTC
CASSPWPGTTALPGEQFF
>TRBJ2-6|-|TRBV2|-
TGTGCCAGCAGGGGGGCCCGAGTTTCTGGGGCCAACGTCCTGACTTTC
CASRGARVSGANVLTF
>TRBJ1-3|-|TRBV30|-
TGTGCCTGGAGTGTAGCCTCTGGAAACACCATATATTTT
CAWSVASGNTIYF
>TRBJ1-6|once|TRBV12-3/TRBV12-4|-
TGTGCCAGCAGTGTTCAGGCCTATTCACCCCTCCACTTT
CASSVQAYSPLHF
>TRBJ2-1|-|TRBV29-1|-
TGCAGCGTTGAAGGTCGGAATGAGCAGTTCTTC
CSVEGRNEQFF
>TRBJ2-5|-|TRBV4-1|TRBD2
TGCGCCAGCAGCCAATACTGGGGGGGAGAGACCCAGTACTTC
CASSQYWGGETQYF
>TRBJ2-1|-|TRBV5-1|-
TGCGCCAGCAAGCATTCGGGACACTACAATGAGCAGTTCTTC
CASKHSGHYNEQFF
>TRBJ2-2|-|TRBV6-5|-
TGTGCCAGCAGTTATTCCGGCGGGTTGAACACCGGGGAGCTGTTTTTT
CASSYSGGLNTGELFF
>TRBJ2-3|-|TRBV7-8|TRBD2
TGTGCCAGCAGCTTGCGGGAGGGGAGGACAGATACGCAGTATTTT
CASSLREGRTDTQYF
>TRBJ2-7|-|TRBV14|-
TGTGCCAGCAGCCAAGCGGGAGCGGCCAAGCAGTACTTC
CASSQAGAAKQYF
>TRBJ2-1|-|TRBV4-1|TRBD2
TGCGCCAGCAGCCAAAACTTCCGCGCGGGACTAGCGGGAGGGAGGACCTACAATGAGCAGTTCTTC
CASSQNFRAGLAGGRTYNEQFF
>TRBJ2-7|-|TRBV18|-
TGTGCCAGCTCACCAGGTCTGGAACAGGCCTACGAGCAGTACTTC
CASSPGLEQAYEQYF
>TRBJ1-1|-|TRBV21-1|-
TGTGCCAATTCGGGCGGGTGGTTAAAAAGCACTGAAGCTTTCTTT
CANSGGWLKSTEAFF
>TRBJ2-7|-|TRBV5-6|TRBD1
TGTGCCAGCAGCTCCGGGACAGAGTTCTACGAGCAGTACTTC
CASSSGTEFYEQYF
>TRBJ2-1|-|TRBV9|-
TGTGCCAGCAGCGCCCGGGACTCCCCCTACAATGAGCAGTTCTTC
CASSARDSPYNEQFF
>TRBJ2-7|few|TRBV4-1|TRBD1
TGCGCCAGCAGCCCGAGGGACAGGGGATCCTACGAGCAGTACTTC
CASSPRDRGSYEQYF
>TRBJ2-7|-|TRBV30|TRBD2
TGTGCCTGGAGTGTAATGACTAGCGGCACCTGCGAGCAGTACTTC
CAWSVMTSGTCEQYF
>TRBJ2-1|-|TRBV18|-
TGTGCCAGCGCACGCCACAGATACAATGAGCAGTTCTTC
CASARHRYNEQFF
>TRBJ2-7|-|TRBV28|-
TGTGCCAGCAGTTTAGCGATGGACAGCCCAGGGGAGCAGTACTTC
CASSLAMDSPGEQYF
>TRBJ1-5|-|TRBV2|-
TGTGCCAGCAGTGTCGAGGGCCTGGGCAATCAGCCCCAGCATTTT
CASSVEGLGNQPQHF
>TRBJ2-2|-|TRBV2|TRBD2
TGCCTAGCGGGAGGGCTTAAGGCCGGGGAGCTGTTTTTT
CLAGGLKAGELFF
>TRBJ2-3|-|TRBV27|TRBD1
TGTGCCAGCAGCCGACAGGGTTGGGTCTTTAACACAGATACGCAGTATTTT
CASSRQGWVFNTDTQYF
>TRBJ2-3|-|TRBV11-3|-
TGTGCCAGCAGCTTGCACGCGTTGGCAGATACGCAGTATTTT
CASSLHALADTQYF
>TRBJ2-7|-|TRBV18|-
TGTGCCAGCTCACCACGTTCAGGGGCTACCTACGAGCAGTACTTC
CASSPRSGATYEQYF
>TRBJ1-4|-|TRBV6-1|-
TGTGCCAGCAGTGAACGACAGGAACCTTATGAAAAACTGTTTTTT
CASSERQEPYEKLFF
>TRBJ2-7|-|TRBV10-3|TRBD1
TGTGCCATCAGGGACGGGACAGACTCCTACGAGCAGTACTTC
CAIRDGTDSYEQYF
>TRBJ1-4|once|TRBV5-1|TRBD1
TGCGCCAGCAGCCCGGGACAGGGGGCTGAAAAACTGTTTTTT
CASSPGQGAEKLFF
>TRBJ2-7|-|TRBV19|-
TGTGCCAGTAGTAACGCGTTGCGACTCCAGAGCTCCTACGAGCAGTACTTC
CASSNALRLQSSYEQYF